This TCR beta chain was recorded in a study of metastatic and nonmetastatic thyroid tumors. With MiXCR, TCRdb called clones anew from the PCR reads. Seen here are 30,000 or so clones, 20% to 30% observed once, and the top ten hold more than 2%. Germline assignment: CDR1 SGHTA and CDR2 FQGTGA. The CDR3 runs to 17 residues. The V segment lost 1 base and the J segment 1 base; nucleotides outside the gene matches: 10. This clone is labeled medium-sized. Nobody among the patients had been given any treatment before thyroid surgery. The V and J genes are TRBV7-3 and TRBJ2-7, with 7 bases identical to TRBD1. The origin of this receptor is a female donor with papillary thyroid cancer or a benign thyroid nodule (not recorded which). Some clones in this sample may be carry-over from other donors' samples. Sequencing input: blood. In DNA, the CDR3 is TGTGCCAGCAGCTTAATAGGGATGGCAGGGGGTTCCTACGAGCAGTACTTC. This translates into CASSLIGMAGGSYEQYF.